The clone carrying this T cell receptor (beta chain) was detected a few times. Antigen specificity is unknown. Template switching added a universal primer site; cDNA carried unique molecular identifiers. TCRdb re-called the 5' RACE reads through MiXCR, storing one row per CDR3 protein. This sample has more than 1.5 million distinct CDR3 sequences, with around 33% found just once. This specimen comes from a study of identical twins. Study findings and constraints: Fewer insertions marked abundant cord blood beta clonotypes; young adult naive trended weakly, memory not at all. Low generation probability was overrepresented in out-of-frame alpha sequences shared by twins.

The receptor comes from a newborn girl in good health. Material for sequencing was cord blood.

CDR3 in amino acids: CATSDLTGGLRFNEKLFF. Here the CDR3 DNA reads TGTGCCACCAGTGATTTGACAGGGGGCCTGAGGTTTAATGAAAAACTGTTTTTT. The rearrangement joins TRBV24-1 to TRBJ1-4, with 9 bases lining up with TRBD1. Looked up from germline, CDR1 is KGHDR and CDR2 is SFDVKD. This CDR3 region has 18 residues. Losses at the gene ends were 0 bases for V and 4 bases for J; bases not matched to a gene: 8.